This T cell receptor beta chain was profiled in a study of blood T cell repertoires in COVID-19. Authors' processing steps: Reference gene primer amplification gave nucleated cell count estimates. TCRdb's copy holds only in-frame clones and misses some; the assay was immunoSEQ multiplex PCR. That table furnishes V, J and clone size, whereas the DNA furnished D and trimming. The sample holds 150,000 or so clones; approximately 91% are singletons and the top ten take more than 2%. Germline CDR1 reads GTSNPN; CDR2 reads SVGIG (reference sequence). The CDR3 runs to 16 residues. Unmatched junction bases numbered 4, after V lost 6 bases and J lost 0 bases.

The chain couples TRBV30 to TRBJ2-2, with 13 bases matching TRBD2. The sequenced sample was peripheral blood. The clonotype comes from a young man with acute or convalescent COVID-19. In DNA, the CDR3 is TGTGCCTGCAGGGGACTAGCGGGATCGAACACCGGGGAGCTGTTTTTT. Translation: CACRGLAGSNTGELFF.